Below are 31 T cell receptor beta chains sequenced from a single sample in a study of OX40 agonist ivuxolimab in advanced cancers. The library came from the immunoSEQ multiplex PCR assay. Imported from immuneACCESS, the table was reduced by TCRdb to in-frame sequences with V and J called. These copies leave out some clones; in studies compared against another copy, an unresolved V gene accounts for under half, and the cause of the remainder is not known. The sample includes approximately 84,000 clones, with around 87% observed a single time. The top ten constitute 0.8% to 1% of the sample. The starting material was CD4+ or CD8+ T cells sorted from blood, obtained in a trial of the OX40 agonist ivuxolimab. All receptors come from an adult with an advanced solid tumor such as melanoma, head and neck, liver or kidney cancer.

The CDR3 is CASREAPDNEQFF. CDR3 bases: TGTGCCAGCCGGGAGGCCCCGGACAATGAGCAGTTCTTC. The V call is TRBV19, the J call TRBJ2-1; TRBD2 matches at 7 bases. The CDR3 runs to 13 residues. Germline V gene data show CDR1 as LNHDA and CDR2 as SQIVND (reference sequence). The ends lost 9 bases at V and 5 bases at J; junction bases unmatched: 7.

The rearrangement joins TRBV7-2 to TRBJ2-7; D remains unclear. The germline CDR1 and CDR2 sequences are SGHTA and FQGNSA. This CDR3 contains 14 residues. Trimming removed 1 base at V and 4 bases at J, with 11 bases between. The CDR3 DNA reads as TGTGCCAGCAGCTTAGAACCCGGGCTTTACGAGCAGTACTTC. Amino acid sequence: CASSLEPGLYEQYF.

The chain has TRBV2 and TRBJ2-5; D is perhaps TRBD1 or TRBD2 (5 bases each). Germline V CDR1 and CDR2: SNHLY, FYNNEI. This CDR3 contains 12 residues. Trimming removed 7 bases at V and 5 bases at J, with 11 bases between. CDR3 nucleotides: TGTGCCAGCAAGGGGACGGGGGAGACCCAGTACTTC. It translates to CASKGTGETQYF.

This chain connects TRBV2 to TRBJ2-5; D unresolved. This CDR3 region has 12 residues. Looked up from germline, CDR1 is SNHLY and CDR2 is FYNNEI. V lost 3 bases to trimming and J lost 2 bases, with 4 bases between them. CDR3 DNA: TGTGCCAGCAGTGACAGTCAAGAGACCCAGTACTTC. Its translation is CASSDSQETQYF.

The genes are TRBV4-3 and TRBJ1-4; D is undetermined. This CDR3 is built from 14 residues. V gave up 1 base and J gave up 8 bases, with 11 bases separating them. Germline CDR1 LGHNA, CDR2 YSLEER. The CDR3 protein is CASSQGLGGEKLFF. The CDR3 DNA sequence: TGCGCCAGCAGCCAAGGTCTGGGTGGAGAAAAACTGTTTTTT.

This sequence joins TRBV27 and TRBJ1-2, with 10 nucleotides matching TRBD1. CDR1 is MNHEY, CDR2 SMNVEV, per germline (reference sequence). The CDR3 consists of 15 residues. J was trimmed by 4 bases and V by 2 bases; bases with no gene match: 4. In DNA, the CDR3 is TGTGCCAGCAGTTTAATGGGACAGGGGTTCTATGGCTACACCTTC. Translating gives CASSLMGQGFYGYTF.

This rearrangement joins TRBV7-3 to TRBJ2-2; TRBD1 might be the D (5 bases). V dropped 5 bases and J dropped 4 bases, with 8 bases sitting between them. This CDR3 comprises 13 residues. The germline V gene encodes CDR1 SGHTA and CDR2 FQGTGA. The CDR3 coding sequence is TGTGCCAGCAGCGACGACAGCACCGGGGAGCTGTTTTTT. This gives the protein CASSDDSTGELFF.

This clone has more than one count but fewer than ten. This rearrangement joins TRBV7-3 to TRBJ2-2; D not certain. The CDR3 consists of 13 residues. The germline CDR1 and CDR2 sequences are SGHTA and FQGTGA. V was cut by 2 bases and J by 3 bases, with 4 bases left in between. CDR3 sequence (DNA): TGTGCCAGCAGCTTACGGGACACCGGGGAGCTGTTTTTT. It specifies CASSLRDTGELFF.

V is TRBV10-1 and J is TRBJ2-7; D is unresolved. CDR1 and CDR2 from the germline V gene are WNHNN and SYGVQD (reference sequence). The CDR3 spans 14 residues. Trimming took 6 bases from V and 1 from J, leaving 13 bases between them. Here the CDR3 reads CASRPGGGSYEQYF. The CDR3 coding sequence is TGCGCCAGCAGGCCCGGCGGCGGTTCCTACGAGCAGTACTTC.

CDR3 in DNA: TGTGCCAGCAGTTACTCCGGCAGGGGCGCGGGTGAAGCTTTCTTT. Protein: CASSYSGRGAGEAFF. This chain links TRBV6-6 with TRBJ1-1, with D maybe TRBD1 (6 bases). Trimming left V 0 bases short and J 7 bases short, with 15 bases between. The CDR3 has 15 amino acids. Germline V gene sequence: CDR1 MNHNY, CDR2 SVGAGI (reference sequence).

The J gene is TRBJ2-5, the V gene TRBV18, with 13 bases fitting TRBD2. In germline, CDR1 is KGHSH, CDR2 LQKENI. The CDR3 is made up of 15 amino acids. Trimming cost V 6 bases and J 5 bases; bases outside gene matches: 6. CDR3 in DNA: TGTGCCAGCTCGCGGACTAGCGGGGGATGGGAGACCCAGTACTTC. Translated: CASSRTSGGWETQYF.

J is TRBJ1-4 and V is TRBV10-3, with D uncertain. V lost 1 base and J lost 8, with 8 bases in between. The V gene's germline CDR1 is ENHRY and CDR2 SYGVKD. This CDR3 has 13 residues. The CDR3 reads CAISELVGEKLFF. CDR3 sequence (DNA): TGTGCCATCAGTGAGTTGGTAGGGGAAAAACTGTTTTTT.

V and J are TRBV5-1 and TRBJ2-2; 12 bases match TRBD2. This CDR3 spans 15 amino acids. CDR1 and CDR2 from the germline V gene are SGHRS and YFSETQ. Trimming cost V 4 bases and J 6 bases; bases outside gene matches: 4. The CDR3 spells CASSQLAGGSGELFF. The DNA for the CDR3 is TGCGCCAGCAGCCAACTAGCGGGGGGCTCCGGGGAGCTGTTTTTT.

The chain employs TRBV4-1 and TRBJ2-1; 9 positions match TRBD2. CDR1 is MGHRA and CDR2 is YSYEKL in the germline V gene. The V segment lost 0 bases and the J segment 2 bases; nucleotides outside the gene matches: 5. The CDR3 contains 17 residues. In DNA, the CDR3 is TGCGCCAGCAGCCAAGACAGGTCTAGCGGGGCCTACAATGAGCAGTTCTTC. Residues: CASSQDRSSGAYNEQFF.

This chain joins TRBV11-2 and TRBJ1-2; no firm D call. V was shortened by 0 bases and J by 13 bases, with 15 bases between the two germline ends. This CDR3 contains 13 residues. Germline CDR1 is SGHAT and CDR2 is FQNNGV. CDR3 DNA sequence: TGTGCCAGCAGCTTAGACCGCCGGGGAAGAGTCACCTTC. Translating gives CASSLDRRGRVTF.

This chain links TRBV19 with TRBJ1-5; TRBD1 might be the D (5 bases). There are 12 residues in the CDR3. V gave up 7 bases and J gave up 5 bases, with 9 bases separating them. Germline CDR1 and CDR2: LNHDA and SQIVND (reference sequence). CDR3 coding DNA: TGTGCCAGTACAGGGTATGATCAGCCCCAGCATTTT. Translated: CASTGYDQPQHF. Supplemented by reference TRBV19 and TRBJ1-5, the full variable domain reads DGGITQSPKYLFRKEGQNVTLSCEQNLNHDAMYWYRQDPGQGLRLIYYSQIVNDFQKGDIAEGYSVSREKKESFPLTVTSAQKNPTAFYLCASTGYDQPQHFGDGTRLSIL.

This sequence joins TRBV2 and TRBJ2-7; D could derive from TRBD1 or TRBD2 (5 bases each). V shed 3 bases and J shed 7 bases, with 13 bases lying between them. Germline values: CDR1 SNHLY, CDR2 FYNNEI. CDR3 size: 13 residues. CDR3: CASSEEGWGEQYF. In DNA, the CDR3 is TGTGCCAGCAGTGAGGAAGGTTGGGGGGAGCAGTACTTC.

The chain links TRBV10-3 to TRBJ1-1, with D possibly being TRBD1 (5 bases). Germline CDR1 and CDR2: ENHRY and SYGVKD. The CDR3 has 13 amino acids. The V end was cut by 8 bases, the J end by 0 bases, with 10 bases between. CDR3: CAIYEGMNTEAFF. CDR3 bases: TGTGCCATCTACGAGGGGATGAACACTGAAGCTTTCTTT.

The chain joins TRBV5-6 to TRBJ2-4; TRBD1 aligns across 7 bases. This CDR3 is 15 amino acids long. Germline V gene data show CDR1 as SGHDT and CDR2 as YYEEEE. Trimming took 0 bases from V and 9 from J; bases not matched to a gene: 9. CDR3 DNA sequence: TGTGCCAGCAGCTTGGTAGGACAGGTACCCAGCATTCAGTACTTC. Protein sequence: CASSLVGQVPSIQYF. The full variable domain, its missing parts supplied by reference TRBV5-6 and TRBJ2-4, is DAGVTQSPTHLIKTRGQQVTLRCSPKSGHDTVSWYQQALGQGPQFIFQYYEEEERQRGNFPDRFSGHQFPNYSSELNVNALLLGDSALYLCASSLVGQVPSIQYFGAGTRLSVL.

The chain combines TRBV6-1 with TRBJ1-5, with D possibly TRBD1 on 6 matching bases. V lost 2 bases and J 3 bases, leaving 14 bases between the germline ends. The CDR3 consists of 16 residues. The germline V gene has CDR1 MNHNS and CDR2 SASEGT. CDR3: CASSESAGGINQPQHF. In nucleotides, the CDR3 is TGTGCCAGCAGTGAATCTGCGGGGGGCATCAATCAGCCCCAGCATTTT.

V usage is TRBV5-4 and J usage is TRBJ2-7, with D unresolved. Deletions cut 0 bases from V and 3 bases from J, with 7 bases between. The CDR3 sequence is 13 residues long. CDR1 is SGHNT and CDR2 is YYREEE in the germline V gene (reference sequence). CDR3 DNA sequence: TGTGCCAGCAGCTTGGGGGCCAGCTACGAGCAGTACTTC. Its translation: CASSLGASYEQYF.

The rearrangement links TRBV28 to TRBJ1-2; 7 nucleotides align to TRBD1. The CDR3 totals 14 residues. Germline lookup yields CDR1 MDHEN and CDR2 SYDVKM. The V gene end was trimmed by 5 bases and the J gene end by 6 bases; junction bases not matched to a gene: 9. The CDR3 reads CASSVGQGVDGYTF. The DNA of the CDR3 is TGTGCCAGCAGTGTTGGGCAGGGGGTAGATGGCTACACCTTC.

The rearrangement links TRBV7-6 to TRBJ2-2, with D tentatively TRBD1 or TRBD2 (6 bases each). Germline V gene sequence: CDR1 SGHVS, CDR2 FNYEAQ. The CDR3 runs to 17 residues. V shed 4 bases and J shed 2 bases, with 17 bases lying between them. CDR3 DNA: TGTGCCAGCAGCTCGGGGGCCGGGACTGGCAACACCGGGGAGCTGTTTTTT. Residues: CASSSGAGTGNTGELFF. The variable domain in full, with the rest retrieved from reference TRBV7-6 and TRBJ2-2, is GAGVSQSPRYKVTKRGQDVALRCDPISGHVSLYWYRQALGQGPEFLTYFNYEAQQDKSGLPNDRFSAERPEGSISTLTIQRTEQRDSAMYRCASSSGAGTGNTGELFFGEGSRLTVL.

The chain recombines TRBV10-3 with TRBJ2-6, with D possibly matching TRBD2 (6 bases). CDR1 ENHRY and CDR2 SYGVKD come from the germline V gene. The CDR3 has 13 residues. Trimming pared 11 bases from V and 6 bases from J, leaving 14 bases between. The CDR3 DNA is TGTGCCCTCCGGGACTCAGAGGCCAACGTCCTGACTTTC. Translated, it gives CALRDSEANVLTF.

This clone was counted only a few times. V gene TRBV19 combines with J gene TRBJ1-5; the D is unclear. V shed 3 bases and J shed 6 bases, with 9 bases lying between them. Germline V gene sequence: CDR1 LNHDA, CDR2 SQIVND (reference sequence). This CDR3 is built from 13 residues. The CDR3 sequence is CASSMSRVQPQHF. In nucleotides, the CDR3 is TGTGCCAGTAGTATGTCCCGGGTTCAGCCCCAGCATTTT.

This clone was picked up one time. The rearrangement joins TRBV6-1 to TRBJ1-2; D gene ambiguous. Germline V gives CDR1 MNHNS, CDR2 SASEGT. The CDR3 is 15 amino acids. Trimming took 3 bases from V and 8 from J, leaving 19 bases between them. The CDR3 loop reads CASSEHIPRDYGYTF. The DNA of the CDR3 is TGTGCCAGCAGTGAGCACATCCCTAGGGATTACGGCTACACCTTC.

The CDR3 sequence is CASSFGSGNTIYF. The DNA for the CDR3 is TGCGCCAGCAGCTTTGGCAGCGGAAACACCATATATTTT. The chain employs TRBV5-1 and TRBJ1-3; D gene uncertain. This CDR3 contains 13 residues. Germline V gene data show CDR1 as SGHRS and CDR2 as YFSETQ. V dropped 2 bases and J dropped 4 bases, with 7 bases sitting between them.

The chain has TRBV7-9 and TRBJ1-5; 7 positions match TRBD1. The CDR3 covers 15 residues. V was pared by 5 bases and J by 3 bases, with 7 bases of the junction left unmatched. Germline CDR1 SEHNR, CDR2 FQNEAQ (reference sequence). CDR3 DNA: TGTGCCAGCAGCGCCCCGGGACAGAACAATCAGCCCCAGCATTTT. Protein sequence: CASSAPGQNNQPQHF.

The rearrangement joins TRBV25-1 to TRBJ1-4; 10 nucleotides match TRBD1. Losses at the gene ends were 3 bases for V and 10 bases for J; bases not matched to a gene: 8. This CDR3 comprises 15 residues. Germline CDR1 reads MGHDK; CDR2 reads SYGVNS. The CDR3, as DNA: TGTGCCAGCAGTGAGGGGGACAGGGGCGGTGGAAAACTGTTTTTT. It translates to CASSEGDRGGGKLFF.

The chain has TRBV2 and TRBJ1-4, with D perhaps TRBD1 (5 bases). Germline assignment: CDR1 SNHLY and CDR2 FYNNEI. The CDR3 loop spans 16 amino acids. Trimming removed 1 base from V and 7 bases from J, with 16 bases in between. The CDR3 DNA reads as TGTGCCAGCAGTGAAGGGGACCGCACCTATGGTGAAAAACTGTTTTTT. Translated, it gives CASSEGDRTYGEKLFF. Drawing the rest from reference TRBV2 and TRBJ1-4, the complete variable domain is EPEVTQTPSHQVTQMGQEVILRCVPISNHLYFYWYRQILGQKVEFLVSFYNNEISEKSEIFDDQFSVERPDGSNFTLKIRSTKLEDSAMYFCASSEGDRTYGEKLFFGSGTQLSVL.

The chain employs TRBV7-8 and TRBJ1-4, with D possibly being TRBD1 (5 bases). The CDR3 loop spans 15 amino acids. Trimming removed 1 base at V and 3 bases at J, with 9 bases between. Germline V gene sequence: CDR1 SGHVS, CDR2 FQNEAQ. CDR3 amino acids: CASSLGGASNEKLFF. In nucleotides, the CDR3 is TGTGCCAGCAGCTTAGGAGGGGCTTCTAATGAAAAACTGTTTTTT.